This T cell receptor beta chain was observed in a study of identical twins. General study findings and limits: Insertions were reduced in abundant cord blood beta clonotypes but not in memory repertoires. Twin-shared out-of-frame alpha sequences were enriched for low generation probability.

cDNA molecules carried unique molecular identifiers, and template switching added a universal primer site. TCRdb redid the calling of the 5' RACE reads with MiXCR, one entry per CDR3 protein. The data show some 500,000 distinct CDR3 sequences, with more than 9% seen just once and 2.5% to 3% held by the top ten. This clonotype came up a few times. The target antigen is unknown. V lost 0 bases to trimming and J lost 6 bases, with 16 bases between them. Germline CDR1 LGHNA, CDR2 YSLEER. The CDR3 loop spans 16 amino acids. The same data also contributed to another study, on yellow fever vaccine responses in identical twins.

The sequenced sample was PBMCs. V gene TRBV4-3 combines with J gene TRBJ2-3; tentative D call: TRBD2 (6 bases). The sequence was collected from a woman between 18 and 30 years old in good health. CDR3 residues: CASSQDKDGRGDTQYF. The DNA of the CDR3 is TGCGCCAGCAGCCAAGATAAAGACGGGAGAGGGGATACGCAGTATTTT.